These 2 T cell receptor beta chains were all obtained from the same sample, sequenced in a study of cytomegalovirus exposure and HLA in healthy donors. The repertoire was sequenced with immunoSEQ multiplex PCR; TCRdb's copy has only in-frame clones and lacks some. The repertoire includes more than 95,000 clones, more than 85% of them detected once, and 4.4% sits in the top ten. Specimen: PBMCs. Receptors originate from a man aged 18 to 29 in good health and CMV-seropositive.

The chain joins TRBV5-5 to TRBJ2-7; 8 bases are a match to TRBD1. The V gene end was trimmed by 2 bases and the J gene end by 2 bases; junction bases not matched to a gene: 3. The CDR3 length is 14 residues. The germline gives CDR1 SGHKS, CDR2 YYEKEE (reference sequence). The CDR3 DNA is TGTGCCAGCAGCTTTAGGGACAGGACCTACGAGCAGTACTTC. Translation: CASSFRDRTYEQYF.

The rearrangement joins TRBV5-1 to TRBJ2-5, with TRBD1 matching over 10 bases. V was pared by 0 bases and J by 5 bases, with 4 bases of the junction left unmatched. The CDR3 spans 15 residues. Looked up from germline, CDR1 is SGHRS and CDR2 is YFSETQ. CDR3 region: CASSLGDRGPETQYF. The CDR3 DNA reads TGCGCCAGCAGCTTGGGTGACAGGGGGCCGGAGACCCAGTACTTC.